This note documents a single T cell receptor (beta chain) sequence. The sample belongs to a study of T-cell memory formation after mild COVID-19. Whole-study context: Clusters were largely donor specific.

Constant-segment primers and 5'RACE yielded cDNA libraries for TCR alpha and TCR beta, each carrying sample barcodes and UMIs. TCRdb re-analysed the 5' RACE reads in MiXCR, keeping a single row per CDR3 protein. The sample lists about 140,000 distinct CDR3 sequences; 14% were seen once. The CDR3 has 15 residues. V dropped 6 bases and J dropped 5; count of bases not matched to a gene: 11. Germline CDR1 is SNHLY and CDR2 is FYNNEI. The TCR originated in an adult woman who had mild COVID-19 (a few samples of this study predate the infection). Cell type and time point are not known. The sample taken for sequencing was PBMCs or a T cell subset sorted from them (not recorded which). The chain carries TRBV2 and TRBJ2-7, with TRBD1 matching over 9 bases. This CDR3 reads CASSARGTGPNEQYF. Here the CDR3 DNA reads TGTGCCAGCAGCGCCCGGGGGACAGGGCCTAACGAGCAGTACTTC.